The 21 T cell receptor beta chains given below trace back to one sample, sequenced in a study of long-term antiretroviral therapy in people with HIV. Samples were assayed with immunoSEQ v3.0 at survey level. Sequencing used immunoSEQ multiplex PCR; TCRdb keeps in-frame clones, though not all of them. Of 25,000 to 35,000 clones in the sample, about 95% were seen once. Sequenced here: unsorted PBMCs, sampled 6 to 6.5 years after starting antiretroviral therapy. These receptors all come from a man between 25 and 39 years old with HIV.

V and J are TRBV5-4 and TRBJ1-5; the match to TRBD1 covers 7 bases. The germline gives CDR1 SGHNT, CDR2 YYREEE (reference sequence). The CDR3 is 15 amino acids. Unmatched junction bases numbered 5, after V lost 4 bases and J lost 1 base. For the CDR3, the DNA is TGTGCCAGCAGCCAGGGGGGGTTAAGCAATCAGCCCCAGCATTTT. Protein product: CASSQGGLSNQPQHF. Filled out from reference TRBV5-4 and TRBJ1-5, the complete variable domain reads ETGVTQSPTHLIKTRGQQVTLRCSSQSGHNTVSWYQQALGQGPQFIFQYYREEENGRGNFPPRFSGLQFPNYSSELNVNALELDDSALYLCASSQGGLSNQPQHFGDGTRLSIL.

The V gene is TRBV19, the J gene TRBJ2-7, with D unresolved. From germline, CDR1 is LNHDA and CDR2 SQIVND (reference sequence). Trimming took 7 bases from V and 3 from J, leaving 19 bases between them. This CDR3 has 15 residues. The CDR3 protein is CASTKNTAQVYEQYF. DNA for the CDR3: TGTGCCAGTACAAAAAACACCGCCCAGGTCTACGAGCAGTACTTC.

V and J are TRBV4-3 and TRBJ1-2, with D hard to call. The CDR3 covers 17 residues. Trimming took off 0 bases at V and 5 bases at J, with 19 bases between the two ends. From germline, CDR1 is LGHNA and CDR2 YSLEER. The CDR3 sequence: CASSQDRFMQVPYGYTF. In DNA form, the CDR3 reads TGCGCCAGCAGCCAAGATCGGTTTATGCAGGTTCCTTATGGCTACACCTTC.

This sequence joins TRBV4-1 and TRBJ1-5; D remains ambiguous. The V end was cut by 0 bases, the J end by 4 bases, with 10 bases between. From germline, CDR1 is MGHRA and CDR2 YSYEKL. CDR3 size: 15 residues. CDR3 in DNA: TGCGCCAGCAGCCAAGAATCGGCAGCAAATCAGCCCCAGCATTTT. Protein sequence: CASSQESAANQPQHF.

The gene calls are TRBV5-4 and TRBJ2-2; D ambiguous. The CDR3 has 11 amino acids. V lost 5 bases, J lost 5 bases, and 4 bases lay in between. Per the germline V gene, CDR1 is SGHNT and CDR2 is YYREEE (reference sequence). CDR3 coding DNA: TGTGCCAGCAGTCAGACCGGGGAGCTGTTTTTT. Translated: CASSQTGELFF.

V and J are TRBV28 and TRBJ2-7, with a weak D call TRBD2 (5 bases). V was shortened by 7 bases and J by 3 bases, with 16 bases between the two germline ends. CDR3 size: 14 residues. In germline, CDR1 is MDHEN, CDR2 SYDVKM. CDR3 protein: CASITRTRVYEQYF. CDR3 coding DNA: TGTGCCAGCATTACTAGGACTCGGGTCTACGAGCAGTACTTC.

This clone came up once. The chain has TRBV6-6 and TRBJ2-7; TRBD1 might be the D (5 bases). Trimming shortened V by 2 bases and J by 1 base, and 15 bases separated the two germline ends. The germline V gene encodes CDR1 MNHNY and CDR2 SVGAGI (reference sequence). The CDR3 is 16 residues long. The CDR3 is CASSYTGRGRSYEQYF. The CDR3 region has the DNA TGTGCCAGCAGTTACACCGGTAGGGGCAGGTCCTACGAGCAGTACTTC.

The V call is TRBV6-1, the J call TRBJ2-3, with D unclear. This CDR3 comprises 15 residues. Between the trimmed V and J ends, which lost 6 bases and 1 base, there was a span of 14 bases. Looked up from germline, CDR1 is MNHNS and CDR2 is SASEGT. CDR3 sequence (DNA): TGTGCCAGCAGGGTTGAAGGTGGCCGCACAGATACGCAGTATTTT. Its translation: CASRVEGGRTDTQYF.

The CDR3 coding sequence is TGTGCCAGCGCTTCCGGGACAGTTTTCTACGAGCAGTACTTC. Translated, it gives CASASGTVFYEQYF. V is TRBV6-5 and J is TRBJ2-7; TRBD1 agrees at 7 bases. V lost 8 bases to trimming and J lost 3 bases; unmatched junction nucleotides: 10. This CDR3 has 14 amino acids. Germline V gene lookup returns CDR1 MNHEY and CDR2 SVGAGI.

V and J are TRBV19 and TRBJ2-5; D is tentatively TRBD1 or TRBD2 (5 bases each). The CDR3 loop spans 13 amino acids. The germline V gene has CDR1 LNHDA and CDR2 SQIVND (reference sequence). V was pared by 4 bases and J by 2 bases, with 8 bases between. The CDR3: CASSTGPQETQYF. CDR3 nucleotide sequence: TGTGCCAGTAGTACGGGACCTCAAGAGACCCAGTACTTC. Together with reference TRBV19 and TRBJ2-5, the CDR3 gives the full variable domain: DGGITQSPKYLFRKEGQNVTLSCEQNLNHDAMYWYRQDPGQGLRLIYYSQIVNDFQKGDIAEGYSVSREKKESFPLTVTSAQKNPTAFYLCASSTGPQETQYFGPGTRLLVL.

The chain recombines TRBV6-1 with TRBJ1-3, with D hard to call. Per the germline V gene, CDR1 is MNHNS and CDR2 is SASEGT. The V end was cut by 2 bases, the J end by 0 bases, with 8 bases between. This CDR3 has 15 amino acids. The CDR3 nucleotides are TGTGCCAGCAGTGAAAGCCTTAGCTCTGGAAACACCATATATTTT. Translation gives CASSESLSSGNTIYF.

The CDR3 loop is CASSDRETNEKLFF. The CDR3 nucleotides read TGTGCCAGCAGCGACAGGGAGACTAATGAAAAACTGTTTTTT. The V and J genes are TRBV28 and TRBJ1-4; TRBD1 agrees at 7 bases. The CDR3 has 14 residues. Germline V gene lookup returns CDR1 MDHEN and CDR2 SYDVKM. The J segment lost 2 bases and the V segment lost 6 bases, leaving 3 bases of the junction unmatched. The whole variable domain, remainder taken from reference TRBV28 and TRBJ1-4, is DVKVTQSSRYLVKRTGEKVFLECVQDMDHENMFWYRQDPGLGLRLIYFSYDVKMKEKGDIPEGYSVSREKKERFSLILESASTNQTSMYLCASSDRETNEKLFFGSGTQLSVL.

This chain joins TRBV7-2 and TRBJ1-2; 7 nucleotides line up with TRBD1. The germline gives CDR1 SGHTA, CDR2 FQGNSA. CDR3 length: 16 residues. V lost 5 bases, J lost 12 bases, and 21 bases stayed unmatched. CDR3 in amino acids: CASSPQILNRAQGDTF. As DNA, the CDR3 is TGTGCCAGCAGCCCCCAAATACTGAACCGGGCCCAGGGGGACACCTTC.

V and J are TRBV6-5 and TRBJ2-3; the D gene is possibly TRBD1 (5 bases). V was cut by 4 bases and J by 9 bases, with 8 bases left in between. CDR1 and CDR2 (germline): MNHEY, SVGAGI. The length of the CDR3 is 11 residues. The CDR3 sequence is CASSSGNTQYF. DNA of the CDR3: TGTGCCAGCAGTTCAGGGAACACGCAGTATTTT.

V gene TRBV30 combines with J gene TRBJ1-3, with D unclear. Trimming took off 0 bases at V and 0 bases at J, with 9 bases between the two ends. The germline CDR1 and CDR2 sequences are GTSNPN and SVGIG (reference sequence). The CDR3 loop spans 15 amino acids. The CDR3 nucleotides are TGTGCCTGGAGTGTACCCGGACGCTCTGGAAACACCATATATTTT. Translation: CAWSVPGRSGNTIYF.

This chain joins TRBV4-1 and TRBJ1-6, with D tentatively TRBD1 (5 bases). Germline CDR1 reads MGHRA; CDR2 reads YSYEKL. Trimming cost V 2 bases and J 9 bases, with 8 bases left between them. CDR3 length equals 13 residues. The CDR3 loop is CASSQKGVSPLHF. The CDR3 DNA sequence: TGCGCCAGCAGCCAAAAAGGGGTTTCACCCCTCCACTTT.

This chain joins TRBV6-5 and TRBJ2-7; 16 nucleotides align to TRBD2. V was clipped by 8 bases and J by 2 bases; unmatched bases: 3. CDR3 size: 15 residues. CDR1 MNHEY and CDR2 SVGAGI come from the germline V gene. The CDR3 sequence is CASGTSGRGTYEQYF. The CDR3, as DNA: TGTGCCAGCGGGACTAGCGGGAGGGGAACCTACGAGCAGTACTTC.

V usage is TRBV7-9 and J usage is TRBJ1-6, with a possible D match to TRBD1 (6 bases). Germline values: CDR1 SEHNR, CDR2 FQNEAQ (reference sequence). The CDR3 contains 14 residues. V dropped 1 base and J dropped 10 bases, with 11 bases sitting between them. The CDR3 loop is CASSLEQGRSPLHF. Written as DNA, the CDR3 is TGTGCCAGCAGCTTAGAACAGGGACGATCACCCCTCCACTTT.

This chain uses TRBV29-1 with TRBJ2-7; D call uncertain. This CDR3 is 14 amino acids long. The V gene lost 4 bases and the J gene lost 0 bases, with 13 bases spanning the gap. Germline loops: CDR1 SQVTM, CDR2 ANQGSEA. CDR3 DNA: TGCAGCGTTGCCCCTATTACAAGCTCCTACGAGCAGTACTTC. Translation: CSVAPITSSYEQYF.

Here the CDR3 DNA reads TGTGCCAGCAGCTTTTTGACTAGCGGGAGGTGGGGCACCGGGGAGCTGTTTTTT. It specifies CASSFLTSGRWGTGELFF. The J gene is TRBJ2-2, the V gene TRBV7-2; the match to TRBD2 covers 13 bases. The CDR3 is made up of 18 amino acids. J was trimmed by 4 bases and V by 3 bases; bases with no gene match: 8. CDR1 is SGHTA, CDR2 FQGNSA, per germline. The variable domain in full, with the rest retrieved from reference TRBV7-2 and TRBJ2-2, is GAGVSQSPSNKVTEKGKDVELRCDPISGHTALYWYRQSLGQGLEFLIYFQGNSAPDKSGLPSDRFSAERTGGSVSTLTIQRTQQEDSAVYLCASSFLTSGRWGTGELFFGEGSRLTVL.

The genes are TRBV5-6 and TRBJ2-5, with TRBD1 matching over 7 bases. V lost 6 bases and J lost 1; bases outside the gene matches: 3. The CDR3 is 13 amino acids. The germline V gene has CDR1 SGHDT and CDR2 YYEEEE. Written as DNA, the CDR3 is TGTGCCAGCATGCGACAGGGCCAAGAGACCCAGTACTTC. It is translated as CASMRQGQETQYF.